This entry lists 18 T cell receptor beta chains sequenced from one sample in a study of blood T cell repertoires in COVID-19. Measured with immunoSEQ multiplex PCR; TCRdb has only the in-frame clones, and not every one. The data show approximately 170,000 clones, 70% to 90% seen once. Sequenced sample: PBMCs or T cells enriched from blood (not recorded which). These receptors were obtained from a woman younger than 30 who had recovered from COVID-19.

The J gene is TRBJ2-5, the V gene TRBV10-2, with a tentative D call TRBD1 (6 bases). CDR1 WSHSY and CDR2 SAAADI come from the germline V gene. This CDR3 region has 15 residues. V lost 7 bases and J lost 5, with 20 bases in between. CDR3 protein: CASNLQGSLEETQYF. For the CDR3, the DNA is TGCGCCAGCAATCTACAGGGTTCCTTGGAGGAGACCCAGTACTTC.

The gene calls are TRBV9 and TRBJ2-5; TRBD2 agrees at 10 bases. Per germline, CDR1 SGDLS and CDR2 YYNGEE. The length of the CDR3 is 18 residues. J gave up 8 bases and V 3 bases, and 19 bases lay outside the gene matches. In DNA, the CDR3 is TGTGCCAGCAGCGAGCCTATGAGGGCTAGCGGGAGTGGTGGAACCCAGTACTTC. Encoded protein: CASSEPMRASGSGGTQYF.

This clone was detected only a few times. V and J are TRBV29-1 and TRBJ1-2; the D gene is possibly TRBD1 (5 bases). Trimming stripped 6 bases from V and 6 bases from J, with 23 bases between. Germline assignment: CDR1 SQVTM and CDR2 ANQGSEA. There are 15 residues in the CDR3. The CDR3 sequence: CSVERRALDEDGYTF. CDR3 nucleotides: TGCAGCGTGGAACGCAGGGCCTTAGATGAGGATGGCTACACCTTC.

CDR3 in DNA: TGTGCCAGCAGCCCCCTGGGAGGCTTTTATGGCTACACCTTC. Protein product: CASSPLGGFYGYTF. The V call is TRBV11-2, the J call TRBJ1-2; D not certain. The CDR3 length is 14 residues. From germline, CDR1 is SGHAT and CDR2 FQNNGV. V was shortened by 5 bases and J by 5 bases, with 15 bases between the two germline ends.

The chain is built from TRBV6-5 and TRBJ1-2, with D possibly matching TRBD1 (6 bases). Germline assignment: CDR1 MNHEY and CDR2 SVGAGI. The CDR3 consists of 13 residues. Trimming removed 6 bases at V and 7 bases at J, with 15 bases between. In DNA form, the CDR3 reads TGTGCCAGCAGCAACGGGGGGGCGCGTGGCTACACCTTC. Translating gives CASSNGGARGYTF.

The chain links TRBV7-9 to TRBJ2-5; D possibly corresponds to TRBD2 (6 bases). V lost 0 bases and J lost 1, with 9 bases in between. The CDR3 has 15 residues. CDR1 is SEHNR, CDR2 FQNEAQ, per germline (reference sequence). The CDR3 spells CASSLAAGTQETQYF. For the CDR3, the DNA is TGTGCCAGCAGCTTAGCCGCGGGAACCCAAGAGACCCAGTACTTC. The full variable domain, in which reference TRBV7-9 and TRBJ2-5 provide the parts outside the CDR3, is DTGVSQNPRHKITKRGQNVTFRCDPISEHNRLYWYRQTLGQGPEFLTYFQNEAQLEKSRLLSDRFSAERPKGSFSTLEIQRTEQGDSAMYLCASSLAAGTQETQYFGPGTRLLVL.

Worth noting for this clone: One junction end disagrees with the germline gene, perhaps due to a read error. The rearrangement joins TRBV9 to TRBJ2-1; possible D gene TRBD2, 5 bases. CDR3 length: 14 residues. CDR1 is SGDLS, CDR2 YYNGEE, per germline. This chain's CDR3 is CVSSVEGRGNEQFF. Here the CDR3 DNA reads TGTGTCAGCAGCGTAGAAGGGAGAGGGAATGAGCAGTTCTTC.

Remarks on this clone: Other nucleotide sequences in the sample specify the same CDR3. This chain joins TRBV6-5 and TRBJ2-7, with 12 bases matching TRBD2. CDR1 and CDR2 from the germline V gene are MNHEY and SVGAGI. V was pared by 6 bases and J by 4 bases, with 4 bases of the junction left unmatched. CDR3 length equals 14 residues. The CDR3 DNA sequence: TGTGCCAGCAGAAGGACTAGCGGGACGTACGAGCAGTACTTC. The encoded protein is CASRRTSGTYEQYF.

CDR3 DNA: TGTGCCAGCAGTTCGGGACTAGCGGGAGGCCACCGCTACGAGCAGTACTTC. Residues: CASSSGLAGGHRYEQYF. This chain uses TRBV28 with TRBJ2-7; TRBD2 aligns across 15 bases. Germline CDR1 reads MDHEN; CDR2 reads SYDVKM. The CDR3 extends over 17 amino acids. V gave up 4 bases and J gave up 3 bases; unmatched junction bases: 7. Variable domain in full (rest from reference TRBV28 and TRBJ2-7): DVKVTQSSRYLVKRTGEKVFLECVQDMDHENMFWYRQDPGLGLRLIYFSYDVKMKEKGDIPEGYSVSREKKERFSLILESASTNQTSMYLCASSSGLAGGHRYEQYFGPGTRLTVT.

The chain combines TRBV24-1 with TRBJ2-2; 9 bases align to TRBD1. V trimming: 12 bases; J trimming: 2 bases; junction bases outside the gene matches: 18. Germline V gives CDR1 KGHDR, CDR2 SFDVKD. CDR3 length: 18 residues. CDR3 DNA sequence: TGTGCCCCCCGGACAGGGGATTCCCGGACGCCTAACACCGGGGAGCTGTTTTTT. It encodes CAPRTGDSRTPNTGELFF.

The CDR3 DNA follows: TGTGCCAGCTCGGGACAGGGGCAAATGAACACTGAAGCTTTCTTT. Its protein is CASSGQGQMNTEAFF. This chain links TRBV18 with TRBJ1-1, with 10 bases aligning to TRBD1. The CDR3 sequence is 15 residues long. V dropped 6 bases and J dropped 0; count of bases not matched to a gene: 4. From germline, CDR1 is KGHSH and CDR2 LQKENI.

This clone occurred a few times. The genes are TRBV2 and TRBJ2-7; 7 nucleotides agree with TRBD1. Trimming cost V 6 bases and J 8 bases; bases outside gene matches: 13. The CDR3 totals 14 residues. Germline lookup yields CDR1 SNHLY and CDR2 FYNNEI. CDR3 sequence (DNA): TGTGCCAGCAGGGGGACAGAATCCCCTATAAAGCAGTACTTC. Translating gives CASRGTESPIKQYF. The complete variable domain, with remaining parts taken from reference TRBV2 and TRBJ2-7, reads EPEVTQTPSHQVTQMGQEVILRCVPISNHLYFYWYRQILGQKVEFLVSFYNNEISEKSEIFDDQFSVERPDGSNFTLKIRSTKLEDSAMYFCASRGTESPIKQYFGPGTRLTVT.

The chain joins TRBV10-2 to TRBJ2-6; TRBD2 matches 11 bases. The germline V gene encodes CDR1 WSHSY and CDR2 SAAADI. V dropped 2 bases and J dropped 2; count of bases not matched to a gene: 8. This CDR3 region has 19 residues. DNA of the CDR3: TGCGCCAGCAGTGAGATGGTATGGACTAGCGGGCCTGGGGCCAACGTCCTGACTTTC. This sequence encodes CASSEMVWTSGPGANVLTF.

The rearrangement joins TRBV5-8 to TRBJ1-5, with TRBD1 identical over 8 bases. This CDR3 contains 14 residues. The ends lost 9 bases at V and 0 bases at J; junction bases unmatched: 5. CDR1 is SGHTS and CDR2 is YDEGEE in the germline V gene. The CDR3 region is CATGQGFSNQPQHF. CDR3 in DNA: TGTGCCACCGGACAGGGATTTAGCAATCAGCCCCAGCATTTT.

The chain is built from TRBV6-5 and TRBJ1-1, with D possibly being TRBD1 (5 bases). The CDR3 is 12 residues long. Germline V gene sequence: CDR1 MNHEY, CDR2 SVGAGI. The V gene lost 6 bases and the J gene lost 8 bases, with 13 bases spanning the gap. As DNA, the CDR3 is TGTGCCAGCAGCTCCCAGGGCTTCGAAGCTTTCTTT. Its protein is CASSSQGFEAFF.

The chain links TRBV10-3 to TRBJ2-3; 9 nucleotides line up with TRBD1. Germline V CDR1 and CDR2: ENHRY, SYGVKD. The junction had 8 bases not matched to a gene; V was cut back by 6 bases and J by 4 bases. The CDR3 covers 15 residues. The CDR3 reads CAIRFGQGSADTQYF. The DNA of the CDR3 is TGTGCCATCAGGTTCGGACAGGGGAGCGCAGATACGCAGTATTTT.

This chain joins TRBV6-5 and TRBJ1-1; D remains ambiguous. Germline values: CDR1 MNHEY, CDR2 SVGAGI. Trimming stripped 0 bases from V and 0 bases from J, with 5 bases between. This CDR3 region has 14 residues. In nucleotides, the CDR3 is TGTGCCAGCAGTTACTCACAGATGAACACTGAAGCTTTCTTT. Its protein is CASSYSQMNTEAFF.

CDR3 coding DNA: TGTGCCAGTAGTATACTGGGAGGCGGTGAGCAGTTCTTC. Protein sequence: CASSILGGGEQFF. V gene TRBV19 combines with J gene TRBJ2-1; TRBD2 is a possible D gene (6 bases). The CDR3 is 13 residues long. Trimming removed 2 bases at V and 9 bases at J, with 11 bases between. CDR1 and CDR2 from the germline V gene are LNHDA and SQIVND (reference sequence).